This T cell receptor beta chain derives from a study of T cells in tuberculosis. Regarding the study as a whole: Samples were chosen by availability of cryopreserved specimens.

For this clone: Its specificity is unknown.

With 6 bases clipped from V and 9 bases from J, the junction kept 5 bases outside the gene matches. CDR3 length: 12 residues. Germline V gene sequence: CDR1 MDHEN, CDR2 SYDVKM. The data were produced by immunoSEQ multiplex PCR, yet TCRdb's version contains in-frame clones alone and is incomplete. The data contain about 49,000 clones, nearly 95% of them singletons. This sample's time point: new active TB diagnosis, blood taken before or within 7 days of starting treatment. This chain links TRBV28 with TRBJ2-1; 7 bases fit TRBD2. The clonotype comes from an adult with tuberculosis. The starting material was PBMCs, obtained at tuberculosis diagnosis. The CDR3 region is CASSVTSSEQFF. The CDR3 region has the DNA TGTGCCAGCAGCGTGACTAGCAGTGAGCAGTTCTTC.